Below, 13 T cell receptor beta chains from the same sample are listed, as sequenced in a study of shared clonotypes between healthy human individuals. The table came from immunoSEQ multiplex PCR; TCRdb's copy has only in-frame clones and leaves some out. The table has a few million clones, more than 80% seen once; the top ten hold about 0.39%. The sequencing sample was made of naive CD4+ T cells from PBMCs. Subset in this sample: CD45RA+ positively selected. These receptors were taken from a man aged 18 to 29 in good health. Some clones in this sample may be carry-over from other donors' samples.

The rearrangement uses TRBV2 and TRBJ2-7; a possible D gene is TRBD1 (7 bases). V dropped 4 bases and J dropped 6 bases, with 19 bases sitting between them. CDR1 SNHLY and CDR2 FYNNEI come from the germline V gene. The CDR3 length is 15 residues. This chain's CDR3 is CASSGGGGSGLEQYF. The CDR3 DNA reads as TGTGCCAGCAGTGGAGGGGGCGGTAGCGGCCTCGAGCAGTACTTC. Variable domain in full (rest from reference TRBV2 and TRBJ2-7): EPEVTQTPSHQVTQMGQEVILRCVPISNHLYFYWYRQILGQKVEFLVSFYNNEISEKSEIFDDQFSVERPDGSNFTLKIRSTKLEDSAMYFCASSGGGGSGLEQYFGPGTRLTVT.

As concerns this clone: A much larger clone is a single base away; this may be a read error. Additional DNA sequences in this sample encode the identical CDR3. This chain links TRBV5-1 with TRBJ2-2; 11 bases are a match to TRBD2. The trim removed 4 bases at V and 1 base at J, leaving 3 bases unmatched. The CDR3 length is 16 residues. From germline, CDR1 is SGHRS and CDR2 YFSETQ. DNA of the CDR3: TGCGCCAGCAGCCCGGGACTAGCGGAGAACACCGGGGAGCTGTTTTTT. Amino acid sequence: CASSPGLAENTGELFF.

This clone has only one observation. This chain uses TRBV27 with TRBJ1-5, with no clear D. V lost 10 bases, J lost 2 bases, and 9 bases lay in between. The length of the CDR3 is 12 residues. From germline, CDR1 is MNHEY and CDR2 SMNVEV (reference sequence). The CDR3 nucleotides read TGTGCCATAGGGAGGGGCAATCAGCCCCAGCATTTT. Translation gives CAIGRGNQPQHF.

The CDR3: CASKIAGGPGETQYF. As DNA, the CDR3 is TGTGCCAGCAAGATAGCGGGAGGGCCGGGGGAGACCCAGTACTTC. The chain carries TRBV2 and TRBJ2-5; TRBD2 agrees at 11 bases. The CDR3 extends over 15 amino acids. Germline lookup yields CDR1 SNHLY and CDR2 FYNNEI. V gave up 7 bases and J gave up 5 bases; unmatched junction bases: 9.

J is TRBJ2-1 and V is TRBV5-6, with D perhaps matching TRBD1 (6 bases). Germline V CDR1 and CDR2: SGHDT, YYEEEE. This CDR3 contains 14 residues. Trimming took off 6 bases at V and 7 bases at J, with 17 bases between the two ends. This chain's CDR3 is CASNRWGLGNEQFF. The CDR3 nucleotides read TGTGCCAGCAACCGCTGGGGGCTCGGGAATGAGCAGTTCTTC.

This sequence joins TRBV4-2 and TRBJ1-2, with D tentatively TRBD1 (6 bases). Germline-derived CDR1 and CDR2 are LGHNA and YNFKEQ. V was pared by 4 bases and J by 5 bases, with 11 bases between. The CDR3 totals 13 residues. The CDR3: CASSPDRNYGYTF. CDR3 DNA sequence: TGTGCCAGCAGCCCAGACAGGAATTATGGCTACACCTTC.

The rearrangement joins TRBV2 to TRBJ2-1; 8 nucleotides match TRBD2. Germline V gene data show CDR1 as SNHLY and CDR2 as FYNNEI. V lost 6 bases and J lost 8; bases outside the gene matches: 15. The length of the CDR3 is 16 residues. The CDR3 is CASSQEAGGIIDEQFF. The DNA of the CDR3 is TGTGCCAGCAGCCAGGAGGCGGGAGGTATTATCGATGAGCAGTTCTTC. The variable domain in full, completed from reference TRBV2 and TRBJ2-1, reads EPEVTQTPSHQVTQMGQEVILRCVPISNHLYFYWYRQILGQKVEFLVSFYNNEISEKSEIFDDQFSVERPDGSNFTLKIRSTKLEDSAMYFCASSQEAGGIIDEQFFGPGTRLTVL.

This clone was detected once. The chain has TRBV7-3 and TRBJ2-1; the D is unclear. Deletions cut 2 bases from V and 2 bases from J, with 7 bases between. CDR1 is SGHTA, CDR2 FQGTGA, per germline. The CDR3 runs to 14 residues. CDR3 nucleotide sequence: TGTGCCAGCAGCTTAGAACCCACCTACAATGAGCAGTTCTTC. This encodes CASSLEPTYNEQFF.

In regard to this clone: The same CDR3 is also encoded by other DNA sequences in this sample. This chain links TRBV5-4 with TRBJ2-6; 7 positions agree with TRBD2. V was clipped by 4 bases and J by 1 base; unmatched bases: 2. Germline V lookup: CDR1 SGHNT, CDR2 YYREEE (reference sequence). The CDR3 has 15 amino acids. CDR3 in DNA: TGTGCCAGCAGCCCCGGGGGGTCTGGGGCCAACGTCCTGACTTTC. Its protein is CASSPGGSGANVLTF.

The DNA for the CDR3 is TGTGCCAGCAGTTCCCAGACTAGCGGGGCCTACGAGCAGTACTTC. It is translated as CASSSQTSGAYEQYF. This sequence joins TRBV7-2 and TRBJ2-7; TRBD2 aligns across 11 bases. The CDR3 loop spans 15 amino acids. From germline, CDR1 is SGHTA and CDR2 FQGNSA. V shed 6 bases and J 2 bases; nucleotides not matched to a gene: 6. Based on the CDR3 plus reference TRBV7-2 and TRBJ2-7, the full variable domain is GAGVSQSPSNKVTEKGKDVELRCDPISGHTALYWYRQSLGQGLEFLIYFQGNSAPDKSGLPSDRFSAERTGGSVSTLTIQRTQQEDSAVYLCASSSQTSGAYEQYFGPGTRLTVT.

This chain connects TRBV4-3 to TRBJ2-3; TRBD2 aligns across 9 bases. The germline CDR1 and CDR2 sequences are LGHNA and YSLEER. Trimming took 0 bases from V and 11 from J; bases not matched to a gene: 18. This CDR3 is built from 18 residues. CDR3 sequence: CASSQDRGSGRWGQGQYF. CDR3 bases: TGCGCCAGCAGCCAAGATCGGGGTAGCGGGAGATGGGGTCAGGGGCAGTATTTT.

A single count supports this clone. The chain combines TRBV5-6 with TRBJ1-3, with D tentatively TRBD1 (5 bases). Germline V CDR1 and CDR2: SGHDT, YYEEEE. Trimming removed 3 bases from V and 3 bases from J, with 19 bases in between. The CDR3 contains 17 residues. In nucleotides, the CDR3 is TGTGCCAGCAGCTCAAGGGGTGCTTTAAAATATGGAAACACCATATATTTT. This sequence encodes CASSSRGALKYGNTIYF.

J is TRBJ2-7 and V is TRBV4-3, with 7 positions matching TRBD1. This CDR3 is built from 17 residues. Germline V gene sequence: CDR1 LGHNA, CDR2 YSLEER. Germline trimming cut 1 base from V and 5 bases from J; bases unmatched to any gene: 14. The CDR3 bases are TGCGCCAGCAGCCAAGCCCCCGGGCAGACAGGGATAAACGAGCAGTACTTC. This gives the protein CASSQAPGQTGINEQYF.